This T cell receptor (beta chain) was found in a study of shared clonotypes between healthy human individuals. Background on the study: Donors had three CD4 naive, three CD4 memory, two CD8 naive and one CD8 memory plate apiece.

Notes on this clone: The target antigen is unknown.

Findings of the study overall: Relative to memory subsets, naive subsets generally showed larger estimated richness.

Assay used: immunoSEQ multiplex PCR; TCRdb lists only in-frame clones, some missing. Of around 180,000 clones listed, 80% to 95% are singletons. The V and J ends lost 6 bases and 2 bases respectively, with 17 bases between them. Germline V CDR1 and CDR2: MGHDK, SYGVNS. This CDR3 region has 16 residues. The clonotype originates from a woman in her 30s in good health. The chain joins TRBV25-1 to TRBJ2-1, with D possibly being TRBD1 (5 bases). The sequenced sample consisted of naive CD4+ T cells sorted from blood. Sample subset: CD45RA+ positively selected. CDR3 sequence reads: CASSQMGPDTYNEQFF. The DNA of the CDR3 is TGTGCCAGCAGCCAAATGGGGCCGGACACCTACAATGAGCAGTTCTTC.